The table lists the clone carrying this T cell receptor beta chain with many counts. This specimen comes from a study of human T cells and chemical hapten exposure. Germline values: CDR1 SGHAT, CDR2 FQNNGV. V lost 5 bases and J lost 4, with 14 bases in between. This CDR3 has 14 residues. One entry per CDR3 protein results from TCRdb running MiXCR on the RACE reads. Of some 110,000 distinct CDR3 sequences listed, about an eighth were seen once; the top ten hold 1.1% to 1.5%. Specified time point: patch test 1, 2 weeks after DPC sensitization. The treatment is: therapeutic diphenylcyclopropenone sensitization with weekly scalp DPC. Drawing of blood took place ahead of applying each patch test.

Sequencing used whole blood, obtained in connection with sensitization to the hapten diphenylcyclopropenone (DPC). The sequence was obtained from a woman aged 45-60 years with alopecia areata. Some clones in this sample may be carry-over from other donors' samples. The V call is TRBV11-2, the J call TRBJ2-5; either TRBD1 or TRBD2 may supply D (7 bases each). The CDR3 nucleotides read TGTGCCAGCAGCCCCCAGGGGGGGGCAGAGACCCAGTACTTC. This gives the protein CASSPQGGAETQYF.